This TCR beta chain was retrieved from a study of T cell responses to AZD1222 COVID-19 vaccine. This CDR3 has 14 amino acids. With 0 bases removed from V and 4 bases from J, the gap between germline ends came to 10 bases. Germline CDR1 SGHRS, CDR2 YFSETQ. Regarding the study as a whole: Clonal diversity was possibly underestimated; the donors were predominantly white British and more often female. Reportedly, nearly half the spike-specific TCRs target unmutated variant regions.

Some clones are missing from TCRdb's copy, which holds only in-frame ones; the method was immunoSEQ multiplex PCR. The sample yields 43,000 or so clones, 80% to 95% seen once. As to this clone: The antigen is undetermined.

This TCR was sampled from an adult who received the AZD1222 COVID-19 vaccine. The rearrangement uses TRBV5-1 and TRBJ1-2; D unclear. The specimen was peripheral blood, collected 28 days after the second AZD1222 dose. CDR3 coding DNA: TGCGCCAGCAGCTTGGCAACCTTGGGCTATGGCTACACCTTC. Its protein is CASSLATLGYGYTF.